This TCR beta chain was found in a study of Ad26.COV2.S vaccination and SARS-CoV-2 variants. Study-wide results and caveats: After vaccination, substantial breadth of spike-specific CD8+ and CD4+ responses was reported.

This CDR3 is 10 amino acids long. CDR1 and CDR2 from the germline V gene are LGHDT and YNNKEL (reference sequence). The germline V and J ends were trimmed by 1 base and 6 bases, with 1 base remaining between them. Produced via immunoSEQ multiplex PCR; TCRdb's table is partial and in-frame only. The sample carries 300,000 to 350,000 clones, approximately 90% recorded once. Noted treatment: roughly 19 received Ad26.COV2.S at low or high dose, single or two shots; roughly five received placebo; per-sample allocation not given. Sample collection was performed on day 63 after the first vaccine or placebo injection. Donor was an adult aged 18-55 years in Boston. Participants' vaccine, an Ad26 vector, delivered Wuhan-strain SARS-CoV-2 spike. The table lists this clone with a count of one. Its cognate antigen is unknown.

Sequences were derived from peripheral blood, sampled in a trial of Ad26.COV2.S vaccine versus placebo. This sequence originates from a person aged 18-60 years who received the Ad26.COV2.S COVID-19 vaccine or a placebo. V gene TRBV3-1 (or the pseudogene TRBV3-2) combines with J gene TRBJ2-7, with unresolved D. CDR3 loop: CASSQGEQYF. CDR3 DNA sequence: TGTGCCAGCAGCCAAGGCGAGCAGTACTTC.